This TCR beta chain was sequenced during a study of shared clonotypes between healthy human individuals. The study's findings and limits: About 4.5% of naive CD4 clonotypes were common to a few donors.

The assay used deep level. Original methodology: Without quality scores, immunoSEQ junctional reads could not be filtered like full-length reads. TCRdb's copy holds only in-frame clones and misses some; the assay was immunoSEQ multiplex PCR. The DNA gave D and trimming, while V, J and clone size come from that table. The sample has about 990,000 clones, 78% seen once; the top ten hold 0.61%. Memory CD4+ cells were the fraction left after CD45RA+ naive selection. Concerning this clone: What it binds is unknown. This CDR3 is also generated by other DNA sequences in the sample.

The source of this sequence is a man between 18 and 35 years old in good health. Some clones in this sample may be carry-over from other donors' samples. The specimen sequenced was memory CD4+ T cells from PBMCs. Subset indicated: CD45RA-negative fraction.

The CDR3 DNA sequence: TGTGCCAGCAGCTGGGGACTAGCGGGGTCGACAGATACGCAGTATTTT. It yields the protein CASSWGLAGSTDTQYF. The chain links TRBV5-4 to TRBJ2-3; 13 bases are a match to TRBD2. Germline assignment: CDR1 SGHNT and CDR2 YYREEE (reference sequence). J was trimmed by 3 bases and V by 3 bases; bases with no gene match: 4. This CDR3 spans 16 amino acids. Combining the CDR3 with reference TRBV5-4 and TRBJ2-3 gives the whole variable domain ETGVTQSPTHLIKTRGQQVTLRCSSQSGHNTVSWYQQALGQGPQFIFQYYREEENGRGNFPPRFSGLQFPNYSSELNVNALELDDSALYLCASSWGLAGSTDTQYFGPGTRLTVL.